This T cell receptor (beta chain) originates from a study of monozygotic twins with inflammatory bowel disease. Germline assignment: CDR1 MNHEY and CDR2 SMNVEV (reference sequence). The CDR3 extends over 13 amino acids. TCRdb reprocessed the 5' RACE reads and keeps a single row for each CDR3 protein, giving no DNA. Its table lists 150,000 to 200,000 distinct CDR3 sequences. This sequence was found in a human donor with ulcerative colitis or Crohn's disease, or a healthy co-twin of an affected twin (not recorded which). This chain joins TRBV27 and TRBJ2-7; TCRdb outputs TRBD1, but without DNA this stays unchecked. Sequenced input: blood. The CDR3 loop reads CASGSQGIYEQYF.